The clone carrying this T cell receptor (beta chain) was seen just once. Measured with immunoSEQ multiplex PCR; TCRdb has only the in-frame clones, and not every one. Here the sample spans around 230,000 clones, roughly 94% being singletons. Trimming at V came to 7 bases and at J to 7 bases, leaving 8 bases not matched to a gene. CDR1 is MNHEY and CDR2 is SVGAGI in the germline V gene. There are 15 residues in the CDR3. The entry originates in a study of control samples from healthy donors and cancer patients. The clonotype comes from a man in his fifties or sixties in good health. What was sequenced was blood. The V call is TRBV6-5, the J call TRBJ2-1, with TRBD2 identical over 12 bases. The CDR3 DNA is TGTGCCAGCAATCCTAGCGGGGGGGCGCGGAATGAGCAGTTCTTC. The encoded protein is CASNPSGGARNEQFF.